Below, one T cell receptor beta chain is given with its context. The germline V gene encodes CDR1 SGHNT and CDR2 YENEEA. Trimming took 0 bases from V and 6 from J; bases not matched to a gene: 4. CDR3 length: 17 residues. Sequenced by immunoSEQ multiplex PCR; TCRdb stores in-frame clones only, minus some. In the table there are fewer than 700,000 clones, 70% to 90% of which are singletons. This entry comes from a study of blood T cell repertoires in COVID-19. Overall study context: Acute-phase and convalescent COVID-19 samples originated in the United States, Italy and Spain. The cDNA or gDNA used as material had been derived from T cells, B-cell-depleted T cells, or PBMCs.

Material for sequencing was peripheral blood. The chain is built from TRBV11-3 and TRBJ2-3; 15 bases map to TRBD2. The clonotype was recovered from a woman in her forties or fifties with COVID-19, enrolled during active disease. For the CDR3, the DNA is TGTGCCAGCAGCTTAGAAGGGACTAGCGGGGGGCCGGATACGCAGTATTTT. Translation: CASSLEGTSGGPDTQYF.